The text below deals with one T cell receptor beta chain. Its specific antigen is unknown. Base qualities are not at hand, and no much larger clone is one base apart. This record belongs to a study of response to subunit inactivated influenza vaccine (dated by TCRdb to the late 2010s). Background for the entire study: Deep quantitative T cell receptor repertoire profiling was used in the study to track responses to a trivalent subunit inactivated influenza vaccine.

Overall study outcomes, separate from this receptor: According to the authors, only a limited number of new T cells may be recruited by each seasonal influenza vaccination.

Its CDR3 holds 14 amino acids, cysteine through phenylalanine. Only CDR3 DNA is held: 42 bases, read in frame from base 1. Cut back by 0 bases and 9 bases, the V and J ends lie 9 bases apart. The germline V gene sets CDR1 to MNHEY and CDR2 to SVGEGT. Library preparation was by RT-PCR. The instrument given in TCRdb is Illumina HiSeq 2500. TCRdb reworked the public reads: Q25 trimming with fastp, MiXCR clone assembly, productive beta chains retained. Each record represents a unique CDR3 protein, reported with the most common genes and DNA among its rows. The sample table contains around 760,000 distinct CDR3 sequences; only one count was recorded for over 11% of them. The ten top clones hold around 6.5% of the sample.

Here the sequenced sample was PBMCs from blood, taken approximately 15 days before vaccination. The chain links TRBV6-2 or TRBV6-3 with TRBJ1-6, with the identity of the D gene unclear. The TCR was taken from a man between 45 and 60 years old who received an inactivated influenza vaccine. Donor details come from another sample of the same person, matched by shared clones. The CDR3 protein sequence reads: CASSYSARGSPLHF. The nucleotide sequence reads as follows: TGTGCCAGCAGTTACTCCGCCAGAGGTTCACCCCTCCACTTT.